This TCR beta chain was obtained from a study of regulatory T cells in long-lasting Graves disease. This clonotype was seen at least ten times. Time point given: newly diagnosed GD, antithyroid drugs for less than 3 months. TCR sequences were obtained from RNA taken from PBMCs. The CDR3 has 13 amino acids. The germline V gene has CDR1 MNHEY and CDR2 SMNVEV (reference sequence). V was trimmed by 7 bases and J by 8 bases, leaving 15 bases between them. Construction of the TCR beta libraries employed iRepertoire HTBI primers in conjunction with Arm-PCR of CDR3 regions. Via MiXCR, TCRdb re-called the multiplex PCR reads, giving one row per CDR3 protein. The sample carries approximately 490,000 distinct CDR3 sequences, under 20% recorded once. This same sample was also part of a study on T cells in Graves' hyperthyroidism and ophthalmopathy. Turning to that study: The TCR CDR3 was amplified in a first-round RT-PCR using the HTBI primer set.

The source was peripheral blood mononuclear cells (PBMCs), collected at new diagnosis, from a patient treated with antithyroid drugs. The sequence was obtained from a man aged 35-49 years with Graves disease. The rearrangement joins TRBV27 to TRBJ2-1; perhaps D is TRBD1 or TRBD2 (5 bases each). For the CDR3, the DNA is TGTGCCAGCATTGCCTTAAGAGGGGATGAGCAGTTCTTC. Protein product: CASIALRGDEQFF.